One sample yielded the 20 T cell receptor beta chains listed below, sequenced in a study of T cells in Graves' hyperthyroidism and ophthalmopathy. Template material for amplifying TCR beta CDR3 regions consisted of RNA transcripts. HTBI primers drove first-round RT-PCR of the TCR CDR3. TCRdb re-analysed the multiplex PCR reads in MiXCR, keeping a single row per CDR3 protein. Altogether about 400,000 distinct CDR3 sequences are present, about 13% being singletons, with the ten largest covering 5% to 6%. Sequencing was done on a sample of blood. The receptors stem from a woman under 30 with Graves' hyperthyroidism.

V and J are TRBV9 and TRBJ2-3; D remains ambiguous. Germline V gene data show CDR1 as SGDLS and CDR2 as YYNGEE. The CDR3 sequence is 15 residues long. With 2 bases removed from V and 1 base from J, the gap between germline ends came to 11 bases. CDR3 bases: TGTGCCAGCAGCGTCCTTCCCTGGGGCACAGATACGCAGTATTTT. Its protein is CASSVLPWGTDTQYF.

The sample holds many counts of this clonotype. V usage is TRBV12-3 or TRBV12-4 and J usage is TRBJ2-7, with TRBD2 matching 14 bases. V dropped 7 bases and J dropped 5; count of bases not matched to a gene: 7. There are 15 residues in the CDR3. The CDR3 bases are TGTGCCAGCACCAAGGGACTAGCGGGAGTCGACGAGCAGTACTTC. Amino acid sequence: CASTKGLAGVDEQYF.

J is TRBJ2-7 and V is TRBV13; TRBD2 matches at 8 bases. With 0 bases clipped from V and 7 bases from J, the junction kept 8 bases outside the gene matches. The germline V gene encodes CDR1 PRHDT and CDR2 FYEKMQ (reference sequence). The CDR3 has 15 residues. The CDR3 DNA reads TGTGCCAGCAGCTTAGGCCTGACGGGGACTAGAGAGCAGTACTTC. Translated: CASSLGLTGTREQYF.

This clonotype was found a few times. The rearrangement joins TRBV11-2 to TRBJ2-2; no reliable D call. V lost 4 bases and J 6 bases, leaving 12 bases between the germline ends. Germline V lookup: CDR1 SGHAT, CDR2 FQNNGV. The CDR3 runs 14 residues. As DNA, the CDR3 is TGTGCCAGCAGCTCCGATCTAGTGCCCGGGGAGCTGTTTTTT. Translated, it gives CASSSDLVPGELFF.

This clonotype was observed a few times. The chain joins TRBV5-1 to TRBJ2-2, with 14 bases matching TRBD2. CDR3 length: 17 residues. CDR1 and CDR2 (germline): SGHRS, YFSETQ. The ends lost 4 bases at V and 5 bases at J; junction bases unmatched: 7. The CDR3 DNA reads TGCGCCAGCAGCGAGGGACTAGCGGGAGTTGGTACCGGGGAGCTGTTTTTT. Its protein product is CASSEGLAGVGTGELFF.

The chain's CDR3 is CASSLGGPVNTEAFF. As DNA, the CDR3 is TGTGCCAGCTCCCTAGGGGGGCCGGTGAACACTGAAGCTTTCTTT. The genes are TRBV18 and TRBJ1-1; possible D gene TRBD1, 6 bases. The CDR3 runs 15 residues. Germline CDR1 is KGHSH and CDR2 is LQKENI. V was pared by 6 bases and J by 0 bases, with 14 bases between.

This clonotype was recorded at least ten times. CDR3 in amino acids: CASSQGLNVRGAYNEQFF. DNA for the CDR3: TGTGCCAGCAGCCAAGGCCTAAACGTGAGAGGGGCATACAATGAGCAGTTCTTC. The genes are TRBV3-1 and TRBJ2-1; either TRBD1 or TRBD2 may supply D (5 bases each). Germline-derived CDR1 and CDR2 are LGHDT and YNNKEL (reference sequence). CDR3 size: 18 residues. The V end was cut by 1 base, the J end by 4 bases, with 20 bases between.

This clonotype has only a few counts. This chain connects TRBV5-1 to TRBJ1-2; weak D call: TRBD1 (5 bases). The germline V gene has CDR1 SGHRS and CDR2 YFSETQ. Trimming stripped 3 bases from V and 2 bases from J, with 11 bases between. CDR3 length: 14 residues. CDR3 protein: CASSYQDKNYGYTF. The CDR3 nucleotides are TGCGCCAGCAGCTACCAGGACAAGAACTATGGCTACACCTTC.

The gene calls are TRBV13 and TRBJ1-2; a possible D gene is TRBD1 (5 bases). The CDR3 has 16 residues. Trimming removed 1 base at V and 5 bases at J, with 17 bases between. Germline V gene data show CDR1 as PRHDT and CDR2 as FYEKMQ (reference sequence). Written as DNA, the CDR3 is TGTGCCAGCAGCTTAGAAGGGGAGGGAAATACTTATGGCTACACCTTC. Its translation: CASSLEGEGNTYGYTF.

This clonotype has ten or more counts. The CDR3 is CASTASYEQYF. The DNA for the CDR3 is TGTGCCAGCACGGCGTCCTACGAGCAGTACTTC. The chain recombines TRBV28 with TRBJ2-7; no clear D gene. Germline V CDR1 and CDR2: MDHEN, SYDVKM. Trimming shortened V by 7 bases and J by 1 base, and 5 bases separated the two germline ends. CDR3 size: 11 residues.

The chain joins TRBV5-1 to TRBJ2-2, with 10 bases identical to TRBD1. CDR3 length: 16 residues. In germline, CDR1 is SGHRS, CDR2 YFSETQ. V trimming: 0 bases; J trimming: 5 bases; junction bases outside the gene matches: 4. This CDR3 is CASSLGQGAKTGELFF. The CDR3 DNA is TGCGCCAGCAGCTTGGGACAGGGGGCTAAGACCGGGGAGCTGTTTTTT.

Ten or more counts support this clonotype. The chain recombines TRBV12-3 or TRBV12-4 with TRBJ2-3; TRBD2 aligns across 12 bases. The CDR3 is made up of 15 amino acids. The V segment lost 6 bases and the J segment 2 bases; nucleotides outside the gene matches: 3. CDR3 protein: CASRLAGGDTDTQYF. DNA of the CDR3: TGTGCCAGCAGACTAGCGGGAGGCGACACAGATACGCAGTATTTT.

As concerns this clonotype: A much larger clone sits a single nucleotide away, making a read error possible. This CDR3 is CASRLGLANIGELFF. The CDR3 region has the DNA TGTGCCAGCAGATTGGGACTAGCCAACATCGGGGAGCTGTTTTTT. The V gene is TRBV2, the J gene TRBJ2-2; 9 bases agree with TRBD2. Per the germline V gene, CDR1 is SNHLY and CDR2 is FYNNEI. The CDR3 loop spans 15 amino acids.

This chain joins TRBV28 and TRBJ2-7, with 9 bases that match TRBD1. This CDR3 has 15 amino acids. Trimming removed 5 bases from V and 4 bases from J; junction bases left unmatched: 9. CDR1 MDHEN and CDR2 SYDVKM come from the germline V gene. Written as DNA, the CDR3 is TGTGCCAGCAGTAGCACAGGGGGCTCGCAGTACGAGCAGTACTTC. Translation gives CASSSTGGSQYEQYF.

Many counts were recorded for this clonotype. This sequence joins TRBV20-1 and TRBJ1-1; tentative D call: TRBD1 (5 bases). CDR1 and CDR2 from the germline V gene are DFQATT and SNEGSKA (reference sequence). The CDR3 contains 12 residues. Trimming stripped 6 bases from V and 1 base from J, with 9 bases between. In DNA, the CDR3 is TGCAGTGCAAGGGACGGGAACACTGAAGCTTTCTTT. Its protein is CSARDGNTEAFF.

This clonotype was seen a few times. This chain joins TRBV6-1 and TRBJ2-7, with 11 bases that match TRBD2. This CDR3 is 14 amino acids long. Germline CDR1 MNHNS, CDR2 SASEGT. J gave up 2 bases and V 7 bases, and 4 bases lay outside the gene matches. CDR3 loop: CASTRSGRAYEQYF. DNA for the CDR3: TGTGCCAGCACCCGTAGCGGGAGGGCCTACGAGCAGTACTTC.

This clonotype occurred many times. V and J are TRBV6-1 and TRBJ2-2; 7 bases match TRBD2. This CDR3 contains 13 residues. Germline CDR1 MNHNS, CDR2 SASEGT. In DNA, the CDR3 is TGTGTCTTACACGGCGGGGGCACCGGGGAGCTGTTTTTT. Encoded protein: CVLHGGGTGELFF.

This clonotype was observed at least ten times. This chain joins TRBV5-1 and TRBJ1-2; D is unclear. Looked up from germline, CDR1 is SGHRS and CDR2 is YFSETQ. V shed 0 bases and J shed 0 bases, with 9 bases lying between them. CDR3 length: 15 residues. The CDR3 DNA is TGCGCCAGCAGCTTGGAAGACGCAGCTAACTATGGCTACACCTTC. It codes for CASSLEDAANYGYTF. The variable domain in full, with the rest retrieved from reference TRBV5-1 and TRBJ1-2, is KAGVTQTPRYLIKTRGQQVTLSCSPISGHRSVSWYQQTPGQGLQFLFEYFSETQRNKGNFPGRFSGRQFSNSRSEMNVSTLELGDSALYLCASSLEDAANYGYTFGSGTRLTVV.

The chain employs TRBV7-2 and TRBJ1-1; possibly TRBD1 for D (5 bases). The CDR3 is made up of 14 amino acids. The V gene's germline CDR1 is SGHTA and CDR2 FQGNSA. Trimming left V 5 bases short and J 1 base short, with 11 bases between. CDR3 coding DNA: TGTGCCAGCAGCGCGGACAAGGAGAACACTGAAGCTTTCTTT. Amino acid sequence: CASSADKENTEAFF.

This clonotype was picked up a small number of times. The chain links TRBV27 to TRBJ2-5; either TRBD1 or TRBD2 may supply D (5 bases each). Germline V gene sequence: CDR1 MNHEY, CDR2 SMNVEV (reference sequence). CDR3 size: 16 residues. V gave up 4 bases and J gave up 1 base, with 16 bases separating them. The CDR3 region has the DNA TGTGCCAGCAGTTACGGGACGCTGGGGCCCCAAGAGACCCAGTACTTC. Encoded protein: CASSYGTLGPQETQYF.